This entry lists 27 T cell receptor beta chains sequenced from one sample in a study of blood T cell repertoires in COVID-19. Only in-frame clones appear in the TCRdb table, and some are missing; sequencing was by immunoSEQ multiplex PCR. The table records roughly 320,000 clones, about 90% of them present only once. Source material: peripheral blood. The receptors were sampled from a woman between 50 and 59 years old with COVID-19, enrolled during active disease.

The rearrangement uses TRBV3-1 (or the pseudogene TRBV3-2) and TRBJ2-6; D is ambiguous. The germline V gene has CDR1 LGHDT and CDR2 YNNKEL (reference sequence). This CDR3 spans 16 amino acids. V shed 4 bases and J shed 0 bases, with 10 bases lying between them. CDR3 in amino acids: CASSRNSGSGANVLTF. The CDR3 nucleotides read TGTGCCAGCAGCCGCAATAGTGGCTCTGGGGCCAACGTCCTGACTTTC.

The chain joins TRBV25-1 to TRBJ2-7, with D maybe TRBD1 (6 bases). Germline CDR1 and CDR2: MGHDK and SYGVNS. This CDR3 has 15 residues. V was shortened by 7 bases and J by 0 bases, with 16 bases between the two germline ends. CDR3 region: CASTRWQGSSYEQYF. CDR3 in DNA: TGTGCCAGCACCCGGTGGCAGGGGAGCTCCTACGAGCAGTACTTC.

This sequence joins TRBV21-1 and TRBJ1-2; the table's TRBD1 call for D was not verified on the DNA. TRBV21-1 has pseudogene status. This CDR3 is 15 amino acids long. In nucleotides, the CDR3 is TGTGCCAGCAGCAAAGGGCAGAATACTAACTATGGCTACACCTTC. This gives the protein CASSKGQNTNYGYTF.

A word on this clone: Other DNA variants within this sample encode the same CDR3. The chain links TRBV6-4 to TRBJ2-3; no clear D gene. Trimming shortened V by 5 bases and J by 0 bases, and 9 bases separated the two germline ends. Germline CDR1 and CDR2: MRHNA and SNTAGT. The CDR3 contains 14 residues. Here the CDR3 reads CASSLGLSTDTQYF. In DNA form, the CDR3 reads TGTGCCAGCAGTTTGGGCCTTAGCACAGATACGCAGTATTTT.

Only a few counts were recorded for this clone. V usage is TRBV7-9 and J usage is TRBJ1-4, with TRBD1 identical over 7 bases. Trimming cost V 1 base and J 8 bases; bases outside gene matches: 7. CDR1 and CDR2 from the germline V gene are SEHNR and FQNEAQ (reference sequence). This CDR3 contains 15 residues. The CDR3 loop reads CASSLGEGAGEKLFF. In nucleotides, the CDR3 is TGTGCCAGCAGCTTAGGCGAGGGGGCAGGGGAAAAACTGTTTTTT. Full variable domain (outside the CDR3, taken from reference TRBV7-9 and TRBJ1-4): DTGVSQNPRHKITKRGQNVTFRCDPISEHNRLYWYRQTLGQGPEFLTYFQNEAQLEKSRLLSDRFSAERPKGSFSTLEIQRTEQGDSAMYLCASSLGEGAGEKLFFGSGTQLSVL.

The rearrangement uses TRBV21-1 and TRBJ1-5. TRBV21-1 represents a pseudogene. The CDR3 is 13 amino acids. CDR3 coding DNA: TGTGCCAGCAGCAATGGGGAGCATCAGCCCCAGCATTTT. This codes for CASSNGEHQPQHF.

This chain links TRBV6-2 or TRBV6-3 with TRBJ1-2; 8 bases are a match to TRBD1. Looked up from germline, CDR1 is MNHEY and CDR2 is SVGEGT. The CDR3 extends over 14 amino acids. Losses at the gene ends were 4 bases for V and 8 bases for J; bases not matched to a gene: 9. This CDR3 is CASSSGQGHWGYTF. The CDR3 nucleotides read TGTGCCAGCAGTTCCGGACAGGGTCATTGGGGCTACACCTTC.

The rearrangement uses TRBV30 and TRBJ1-4, with unresolved D. The germline V gene has CDR1 GTSNPN and CDR2 SVGIG (reference sequence). V lost 0 bases and J 7 bases, leaving 12 bases between the germline ends. The CDR3 is made up of 14 amino acids. The CDR3 DNA sequence: TGTGCCTGGAGTGTAGGGTGGGGAGGTGAAAAACTGTTTTTT. Translating it yields CAWSVGWGGEKLFF.

V is TRBV7-2 and J is TRBJ2-2, with a tentative D call TRBD2 (6 bases). CDR3 size: 17 residues. Trimming took off 3 bases at V and 5 bases at J, with 19 bases between the two ends. Germline V CDR1 and CDR2: SGHTA, FQGNSA. The CDR3 region is CASSLIPTGVGTGELFF. CDR3 nucleotide sequence: TGTGCCAGCAGCTTGATACCAACGGGGGTGGGAACCGGGGAGCTGTTTTTT.

The genes are TRBV6-5 and TRBJ1-6; unclear D gene. This CDR3 contains 13 residues. Deletions cut 8 bases from V and 7 bases from J, with 12 bases between. The germline CDR1 and CDR2 sequences are MNHEY and SVGAGI. CDR3 region: CASGEVGNSPLHF. CDR3 in DNA: TGTGCCAGCGGGGAGGTGGGGAATTCACCCCTCCACTTT.

The rearrangement joins TRBV6-4 to TRBJ2-5; 7 bases align to TRBD2. This CDR3 is built from 15 residues. CDR1 and CDR2 (germline): MRHNA, SNTAGT. V trimming: 3 bases; J trimming: 0 bases; junction bases outside the gene matches: 4. CDR3 sequence: CASSEGTTHQETQYF. DNA of the CDR3: TGTGCCAGCAGTGAAGGGACTACTCACCAAGAGACCCAGTACTTC.

The V and J genes are TRBV5-1 and TRBJ1-1, with 7 bases that match TRBD1. Per the germline V gene, CDR1 is SGHRS and CDR2 is YFSETQ. The ends lost 4 bases at V and 4 bases at J; junction bases unmatched: 13. The CDR3 is 16 amino acids. CDR3 nucleotides: TGCGCCAGCAGCCCACGGACAGGCGAAATTTCCACTGAAGCTTTCTTT. Its translation: CASSPRTGEISTEAFF. Based on the CDR3 plus reference TRBV5-1 and TRBJ1-1, the full variable domain is KAGVTQTPRYLIKTRGQQVTLSCSPISGHRSVSWYQQTPGQGLQFLFEYFSETQRNKGNFPGRFSGRQFSNSRSEMNVSTLELGDSALYLCASSPRTGEISTEAFFGQGTRLTVV.

This sequence joins TRBV5-1 and TRBJ2-7; D is undetermined. Per germline, CDR1 SGHRS and CDR2 YFSETQ. The CDR3 loop spans 14 amino acids. V gave up 0 bases and J gave up 2 bases, with 9 bases separating them. The CDR3 protein is CASSLEQITYEQYF. In DNA, the CDR3 is TGCGCCAGCAGCTTGGAACAGATAACCTACGAGCAGTACTTC.

This chain joins TRBV5-6 and TRBJ1-5; D call uncertain. V lost 2 bases and J lost 4, with 10 bases in between. Germline values: CDR1 SGHDT, CDR2 YYEEEE. This CDR3 has 14 residues. CDR3 sequence reads: CASSLALKNQPQHF. For the CDR3, the DNA is TGTGCCAGCAGCTTAGCTCTTAAGAATCAGCCCCAGCATTTT.

This chain uses TRBV12-5 with TRBJ1-6; D may be TRBD1 (5 bases). The V gene's germline CDR1 is LGHNT and CDR2 FRNRAP. This CDR3 region has 14 residues. The V end lost 0 bases, the J end lost 10 bases, and 10 bases lay between the germline ends. As DNA, the CDR3 is TGTGCTAGTGGTTTGGTTGGAGGGGAATCACCCCTCCACTTT. This gives the protein CASGLVGGESPLHF.

This chain connects TRBV11-3 to TRBJ2-1, with 11 positions matching TRBD2. Looked up from germline, CDR1 is SGHNT and CDR2 is YENEEA. Germline trimming cut 4 bases from V and 4 bases from J; bases unmatched to any gene: 6. CDR3 length equals 16 residues. The CDR3 nucleotides are TGTGCCAGCAGCTCGCCGACTAGCGGGGAATACAATGAGCAGTTCTTC. Its translation is CASSSPTSGEYNEQFF. Full variable domain (rest looked up from reference TRBV11-3 and TRBJ2-1): EAGVVQSPRYKIIEKKQPVAFWCNPISGHNTLYWYLQNLGQGPELLIRYENEEAVDDSQLPKDRFSAERLKGVDSTLKIQPAELGDSAVYLCASSSPTSGEYNEQFFGPGTRLTVL.

This chain uses TRBV18 with TRBJ1-2; D gene ambiguous. The ends were cut back, 6 bases at V and 6 bases at J, with 17 bases in the middle. The length of the CDR3 is 14 residues. Germline CDR1 KGHSH, CDR2 LQKENI. The CDR3 DNA is TGTGCCAGCTCGCCGCAATTCGGAGGAGATGGCTACACCTTC. Amino acid sequence: CASSPQFGGDGYTF. Drawing the rest from reference TRBV18 and TRBJ1-2, the complete variable domain is NAGVMQNPRHLVRRRGQEARLRCSPMKGHSHVYWYRQLPEEGLKFMVYLQKENIIDESGMPKERFSAEFPKEGPSILRIQQVVRGDSAAYFCASSPQFGGDGYTFGSGTRLTVV.

This chain joins TRBV7-9 and TRBJ1-1, with D possibly matching TRBD1 (6 bases). The CDR3 extends over 13 amino acids. Germline V gene sequence: CDR1 SEHNR, CDR2 FQNEAQ (reference sequence). V was shortened by 4 bases and J by 5 bases, with 11 bases between the two germline ends. The CDR3 bases are TGTGCCAGCAGCTCCCCAGGGGTTACTGAAGCTTTCTTT. Its translation: CASSSPGVTEAFF.

The chain combines TRBV6-4 with TRBJ2-7, with D possibly TRBD2 on 6 matching bases. The CDR3 length is 13 residues. V dropped 3 bases and J dropped 6 bases, with 12 bases sitting between them. The V gene's germline CDR1 is MRHNA and CDR2 SNTAGT. The DNA of the CDR3 is TGTGCCAGCAGTGAATCACTAGCTCGCGAGCAGTACTTC. It translates to CASSESLAREQYF.

The chain joins TRBV28 to TRBJ1-2, with D unclear. Germline V lookup: CDR1 MDHEN, CDR2 SYDVKM. Trimming shortened V by 7 bases and J by 7 bases, and 13 bases separated the two germline ends. The CDR3 runs 12 residues. This chain's CDR3 is CASTMRATGYTF. The CDR3 nucleotides read TGTGCCAGCACGATGAGGGCTACTGGCTACACCTTC.

The V call is TRBV20-1, the J call TRBJ1-1; D is undetermined. Trimming cost V 6 bases and J 3 bases, with 14 bases left between them. Per germline, CDR1 DFQATT and CDR2 SNEGSKA (reference sequence). The CDR3 totals 13 residues. The CDR3 DNA sequence: TGCAGTGCGAGTAACCCTCCGGACACTGAAGCTTTCTTT. Amino acid sequence: CSASNPPDTEAFF.

The chain couples TRBV30 to TRBJ1-3, with D uncertain. Germline V gene data show CDR1 as GTSNPN and CDR2 as SVGIG (reference sequence). Trimming stripped 0 bases from V and 4 bases from J, with 13 bases between. The CDR3 length is 15 residues. The CDR3 reads CAWSVRFPRGNTIYF. CDR3 sequence (DNA): TGTGCCTGGAGTGTACGATTCCCTCGGGGAAACACCATATATTTT.

V and J are TRBV15 and TRBJ1-5, with 7 positions matching TRBD1. CDR3 length: 17 residues. V was pared by 0 bases and J by 0 bases, with 5 bases of the junction left unmatched. The germline V gene has CDR1 LNHNV and CDR2 YYDKDF (reference sequence). This CDR3 reads CATSRDTTGYSNQPQHF. The CDR3, as DNA: TGTGCCACCAGCAGAGATACGACAGGGTATAGCAATCAGCCCCAGCATTTT.

Of note for this clone: This CDR3 is also generated by other DNA sequences in the sample. The chain links TRBV5-1 to TRBJ1-4; 7 bases agree with TRBD1. Germline trimming cut 2 bases from V and 5 bases from J; bases unmatched to any gene: 3. The V gene's germline CDR1 is SGHRS and CDR2 YFSETQ. This CDR3 is built from 14 residues. CDR3 sequence reads: CASSFGTANEKLFF. The CDR3 bases are TGCGCCAGCAGCTTTGGGACAGCAAATGAAAAACTGTTTTTT.

Worth noting for this clone: One end of the junction does not line up with germline, which may come from a read error. The chain recombines TRBV24-1 with TRBJ2-3, with D unresolved. The CDR3 loop spans 12 amino acids. Per germline, CDR1 KGHDR and CDR2 SFDVKD. CDR3 in amino acids: CATSASTDTQYF. The CDR3 DNA reads as TGTGCCACTAGTGCTAGCACAGATACGCAGTATTTT.

The chain is built from TRBV7-2 and TRBJ2-7; D ambiguous. Germline CDR1 is SGHTA and CDR2 is FQGNSA. The V end lost 4 bases, the J end lost 6 bases, and 22 bases lay between the germline ends. The CDR3 contains 16 residues. The CDR3 sequence: CASSSETGPSLSEQYF. Written as DNA, the CDR3 is TGTGCCAGCAGCTCCGAAACGGGTCCTTCTTTATCCGAGCAGTACTTC.

The V and J genes are TRBV7-9 and TRBJ2-2, with 10 bases that match TRBD2. CDR1 is SEHNR, CDR2 FQNEAQ, per germline (reference sequence). V trimming: 4 bases; J trimming: 1 base; junction bases outside the gene matches: 0. This CDR3 spans 15 amino acids. This CDR3 is CASSSSGGNTGELFF. The CDR3 nucleotides are TGTGCCAGCAGCTCTAGCGGGGGGAACACCGGGGAGCTGTTTTTT.